Below, 18 T cell receptor beta chains from the same sample are listed, as sequenced in a study of T cell clones after liver transplantation. Sequencing used immunoSEQ multiplex PCR; TCRdb keeps in-frame clones, though not all of them. The sample contains 93,000 or so clones, about 88% of which appear only once. The sequencing used CD4+ T cells from blood, collected around 48 months after liver transplant. The source of these receptors is a human patient who received a liver transplant. Certain T cells may be donor cells from the graft.

This clone was seen a few times. The chain carries TRBV18 and TRBJ2-7, with D possibly TRBD1 on 6 matching bases. The CDR3 length is 14 residues. Germline V CDR1 and CDR2: KGHSH, LQKENI. Trimming left V 3 bases short and J 3 bases short, with 12 bases between. The CDR3 region has the DNA TGTGCCAGCTCACCCCCGGGACAAAACTACGAGCAGTACTTC. Encoded protein: CASSPPGQNYEQYF.

The chain combines TRBV10-1 with TRBJ2-1, with 8 bases aligning to TRBD2. With V trimmed by 3 bases and J by 8 bases, 9 bases remained unmatched. This CDR3 region has 15 residues. Germline V gene lookup returns CDR1 WNHNN and CDR2 SYGVQD (reference sequence). DNA of the CDR3: TGCGCCAGCAGTGATCAGTCGGGAGGGCCGCATGAGCAGTTCTTC. Residues: CASSDQSGGPHEQFF.

The V call is TRBV27, the J call TRBJ2-3; a possible D gene is TRBD2 (5 bases). From germline, CDR1 is MNHEY and CDR2 SMNVEV (reference sequence). V was trimmed by 2 bases and J by 0 bases, leaving 12 bases between them. There are 16 residues in the CDR3. CDR3 nucleotides: TGTGCCAGCAGTTTAGACTACCAATCTAGCACAGATACGCAGTATTTT. This translates into CASSLDYQSSTDTQYF.

The chain carries TRBV19 and TRBJ2-1; the D gene is possibly TRBD1 (6 bases). This CDR3 is built from 14 residues. V was trimmed by 7 bases and J by 9 bases, leaving 19 bases between them. CDR1 and CDR2 from the germline V gene are LNHDA and SQIVND (reference sequence). The CDR3 DNA reads TGTGCCAGTACCGACTCCGGGACACCCCTTGAGCAGTTCTTC. Amino acid sequence: CASTDSGTPLEQFF.

The chain uses TRBV9 and TRBJ2-4, with 7 bases aligning to TRBD1. The CDR3 has 18 amino acids. Germline values: CDR1 SGDLS, CDR2 YYNGEE. The ends lost 0 bases at V and 12 bases at J; junction bases unmatched: 21. CDR3 coding DNA: TGTGCCAGCAGCGTAGGGCAGGGACAGCTAACCTACAACCCACCTCAGTACTTC. Its translation: CASSVGQGQLTYNPPQYF. Using reference TRBV9 and TRBJ2-4 for the parts outside the CDR3, the full variable domain is DSGVTQTPKHLITATGQRVTLRCSPRSGDLSVYWYQQSLDQGLQFLIQYYNGEERAKGNILERFSAQQFPDLHSELNLSSLELGDSALYFCASSVGQGQLTYNPPQYFGAGTRLSVL.

This chain joins TRBV29-1 and TRBJ2-7, with D tentatively TRBD1 or TRBD2 (5 bases each). Germline CDR1 is SQVTM and CDR2 is ANQGSEA. The germline V and J ends were trimmed by 4 bases and 9 bases, with 22 bases remaining between them. The CDR3 loop spans 14 amino acids. CDR3 in amino acids: CSVAVGPPRGGQYF. Written as DNA, the CDR3 is TGCAGCGTTGCGGTGGGACCTCCTCGAGGCGGGCAGTACTTC.

The table lists this clone with a few counts. This sequence joins TRBV28 and TRBJ1-1; D is perhaps TRBD1 (6 bases). Germline CDR1 MDHEN, CDR2 SYDVKM. V lost 5 bases, J lost 0 bases, and 13 bases lay in between. The CDR3 totals 15 residues. The CDR3 is CASSITQGLNTEAFF. The CDR3, as DNA: TGTGCCAGCAGTATAACACAGGGATTGAACACTGAAGCTTTCTTT.

This rearrangement joins TRBV6-5 to TRBJ2-5; 10 bases fit TRBD2. V lost 6 bases and J lost 3; bases outside the gene matches: 7. Germline V CDR1 and CDR2: MNHEY, SVGAGI. The CDR3 is made up of 15 amino acids. The CDR3 bases are TGTGCCAGCAGCCTGAGCGGGGGGGAAAAAGAGACCCAGTACTTC. Amino acids: CASSLSGGEKETQYF.

The V and J genes are TRBV7-8 and TRBJ2-2; D unresolved. Looked up from germline, CDR1 is SGHVS and CDR2 is FQNEAQ. The ends were cut back, 11 bases at V and 4 bases at J, with 2 bases in the middle. The CDR3 runs 9 residues. The CDR3 DNA is TGTGCCGGCACCGGGGAGCTGTTTTTT. It encodes CAGTGELFF. Together with reference TRBV7-8 and TRBJ2-2, the CDR3 gives the full variable domain: GAGVSQSPRYKVAKRGQDVALRCDPISGHVSLFWYQQALGQGPEFLTYFQNEAQLDKSGLPSDRFFAERPEGSVSTLKIQRTQQEDSAVYLCAGTGELFFGEGSRLTVL.

The sample holds a few counts of this clone. The rearrangement links TRBV7-9 to TRBJ2-1; possibly TRBD2 for D (6 bases). CDR1 and CDR2 from the germline V gene are SEHNR and FQNEAQ (reference sequence). Trimming removed 3 bases at V and 3 bases at J, with 15 bases between. The CDR3 is made up of 16 amino acids. DNA of the CDR3: TGTGCCAGCAGCTTTGTACCGGGACTTCACTACAATGAGCAGTTCTTC. Residues: CASSFVPGLHYNEQFF.

This clone came up a few times. The chain carries TRBV7-6 and TRBJ2-7, with D possibly being TRBD2 (5 bases). Germline V gene sequence: CDR1 SGHVS, CDR2 FNYEAQ. This CDR3 contains 14 residues. V gave up 2 bases and J gave up 5 bases, with 13 bases separating them. The CDR3 nucleotides read TGTGCCAGCAGCTTAAGCGGTCCCCCCAACGAGCAGTACTTC. Amino acid sequence: CASSLSGPPNEQYF.

The V call is TRBV7-2, the J call TRBJ2-5, with TRBD2 matching 9 bases. Per germline, CDR1 SGHTA and CDR2 FQGNSA. Trimming cost V 1 base and J 5 bases; bases outside gene matches: 2. The CDR3 consists of 14 residues. The CDR3 region is CASSLGGGAETQYF. CDR3 sequence (DNA): TGTGCCAGCAGCTTAGGCGGGGGGGCGGAGACCCAGTACTTC.

The chain links TRBV5-1 to TRBJ2-5; D is unresolved. Per the germline V gene, CDR1 is SGHRS and CDR2 is YFSETQ. The CDR3 is 14 residues long. V lost 4 bases to trimming and J lost 1 base, with 11 bases between them. The CDR3 loop reads CASSPTKVQETQYF. CDR3 bases: TGCGCCAGCAGCCCCACCAAAGTCCAAGAGACCCAGTACTTC.

This chain connects TRBV6-5 to TRBJ2-2; D is possibly TRBD1 (6 bases). This CDR3 region has 15 residues. Germline CDR1 MNHEY, CDR2 SVGAGI. Trimming left V 4 bases short and J 6 bases short, with 15 bases between. CDR3 in DNA: TGTGCCAGCAGTTTCCCAGGGGCGATTCCCGGGGAGCTGTTTTTT. Protein: CASSFPGAIPGELFF.

The chain links TRBV7-8 to TRBJ1-2; 10 nucleotides align to TRBD1. The CDR3 loop spans 15 amino acids. CDR1 SGHVS and CDR2 FQNEAQ come from the germline V gene. V was clipped by 5 bases and J by 7 bases; unmatched bases: 10. CDR3 DNA sequence: TGTGCCAGCAGCCTTGTGGGGGGACAGGGGATTGGCTACACCTTC. It encodes CASSLVGGQGIGYTF. The variable domain in full, completed from reference TRBV7-8 and TRBJ1-2, reads GAGVSQSPRYKVAKRGQDVALRCDPISGHVSLFWYQQALGQGPEFLTYFQNEAQLDKSGLPSDRFFAERPEGSVSTLKIQRTQQEDSAVYLCASSLVGGQGIGYTFGSGTRLTVV.

The rearrangement joins TRBV2 to TRBJ2-5, with TRBD2 matching over 10 bases. This CDR3 comprises 13 residues. The germline V gene encodes CDR1 SNHLY and CDR2 FYNNEI. V gave up 7 bases and J gave up 5 bases; unmatched junction bases: 4. The CDR3 DNA reads as TGTGCCAGCAAGCGGGGGGGCCAGGAGACCCAGTACTTC. The encoded protein is CASKRGGQETQYF.

The chain combines TRBV15 with TRBJ2-6; unclear D gene. V was trimmed by 1 base and J by 4 bases, leaving 5 bases between them. CDR1 LNHNV and CDR2 YYDKDF come from the germline V gene (reference sequence). This CDR3 contains 14 residues. For the CDR3, the DNA is TGTGCCACCAGCAGAGTTGGCGGGGCCAACGTCCTGACTTTC. It yields the protein CATSRVGGANVLTF.

The chain combines TRBV7-3 with TRBJ2-1; a weak D match, TRBD2 (5 bases). The germline V and J ends were trimmed by 6 bases and 4 bases, with 10 bases remaining between them. Germline loops: CDR1 SGHTA, CDR2 FQGTGA. The CDR3 consists of 13 residues. The CDR3 reads CASSLLGYNEQFF. CDR3 sequence (DNA): TGTGCCAGCAGTTTACTAGGTTACAATGAGCAGTTCTTC.